The clone carrying this T cell receptor (beta chain) was detected only a few times. This specimen comes from a study of blood T cells in healthy people across ages. For the study at large: About one barcoded TCR beta cDNA was captured per two T cells.

Using a J-beta primer mix together with a sample-barcoded 5' primer, a second PCR was run for about 7 to 12 cycles. MiXCR, run by TCRdb on the 5' RACE reads, gives a single entry per CDR3 protein. Found here are approximately 810,000 distinct CDR3 sequences, roughly 40% of them singletons; the top ten hold approximately 12%. V was cut by 5 bases and J by 1 base, with 14 bases left in between. Germline V gene lookup returns CDR1 LGHDT and CDR2 YNNKEL (reference sequence). CDR3 size: 15 residues. The chain uses TRBV3-1 and TRBJ1-1; D gene unclear. The sequenced sample consisted of blood. This TCR was recovered from a man aged 18 to 29 in good health. The CDR3: CASSAFMGSNTEAFF. CDR3 in DNA: TGTGCCAGCAGCGCCTTCATGGGGTCGAACACTGAAGCTTTCTTT.